This section outlines one T cell receptor (beta chain) sequence together with its context. It has no known antigen specificity. Base qualities are not at hand, and no much larger clone is one base apart. This entry belongs to a study of OX40 agonist ivuxolimab in advanced cancers. Some background on the complete study: Ivuxolimab was an agonistic, fully human IgG2 monoclonal antibody directed against OX40 (CD134), a costimulatory receptor. Intravenous ivuxolimab was administered to patients every 2 weeks at six dose levels: 0.01, 0.1, 0.3, 1.5, 3 and 10 mg/kg. Of the 50 to 55 dose-escalation patients, hepatocellular carcinoma was present in about 20, melanoma in roughly 15, renal cell carcinoma in 9 and head and neck cancer in 9. In the dose-escalation cohort, more than 75% of patients were male, and the mean age was roughly 60 years, with a range of roughly 23 to 85. Patients were allowed to have had prior anti-PD-1, anti-PD-L1 or anti-CTLA-4 therapy, and around 40% of the dose-escalation patients had previously received checkpoint inhibitors. Partial responses occurred in three dose-escalation patients, of whom one had hepatocellular carcinoma and two had cutaneous melanoma. The point of sequencing TCRbeta in the periphery was to test whether ivuxolimab changed TCR sequence diversity and drove clonal T-cell expansion. The paper reports the monotherapy dose-escalation portion (N of about 56 patients) of the phase I ivuxolimab trial.

Genomic DNA was isolated from the sorted cells so that the TCRbeta CDR3 region could be sequenced. The immunoSEQ Assay was used for sequencing of TCRbeta CDR3 regions. In its TCRdb copy, this immuneACCESS table keeps in-frame sequences only and misses some clones. Where compared with another copy, unresolved V genes explain less than half of these, and the others have no known cause. This sample holds more than 10,000 clones; approximately 80% were observed only once. Over 11% of the sample belongs to the ten largest clones. On the study overall, not on this receptor specifically: Low levels of normalized T-cell clonal expansion were also shown by some nonresponding patients. Antigen specificity was not determined for the clonally expanded peripheral T cells. Partial responders in the 0.1-3.0 mg/kg groups had among the lowest normalized peripheral clonal expansion, especially among CD8+ T cells. At doses from 0.1 to 3.0 mg/kg, clonal expansion was seen in both CD4+ and CD8+ blood T cells between baseline and week 6. On average, CD8+ T cells showed more expanded clones than CD4+ T cells after ivuxolimab.

The cysteine opens and the phenylalanine closes a CDR3 of 13 amino acids. Just the 39-base CDR3 DNA is kept, in frame starting at base 1. CDR1 and CDR2, per the germline V gene, are MNHEY and SVGAGI. V loses 7 bases at its end and J loses 3 bases; junction bases beyond the gene matches: 5. The trial excluded patients who had a history of autoimmune disease or were on systemic immunosuppression. In every dose cohort, peripheral blood was drawn for TCR sequencing at baseline, cycle 4 day 1, and cycle 7 day 1. The samples were drawn from a first-in-human, open-label, multicenter phase I dose-escalation trial of ivuxolimab. The trial enrolled adults with locally advanced or metastatic head and neck squamous cell, hepatocellular, melanoma or renal cell carcinoma. Before TCR sequencing, CD4+ and CD8+ T cells were separately sorted from peripheral blood.

The chain is made from TRBV6-5 and TRBJ1-2; 7 bases in the junction line up with TRBD1. This sequence was found in an adult with an advanced solid tumor such as melanoma, head and neck, liver or kidney cancer. The sequencing here drew on CD4+ or CD8+ T cells sorted from blood, taken in a trial of the OX40 agonist ivuxolimab. The nucleotides read TGTGCCAGCACACCGACAGGGTACTATGGCTACACCTTC. It is translated as CASTPTGYYGYTF.